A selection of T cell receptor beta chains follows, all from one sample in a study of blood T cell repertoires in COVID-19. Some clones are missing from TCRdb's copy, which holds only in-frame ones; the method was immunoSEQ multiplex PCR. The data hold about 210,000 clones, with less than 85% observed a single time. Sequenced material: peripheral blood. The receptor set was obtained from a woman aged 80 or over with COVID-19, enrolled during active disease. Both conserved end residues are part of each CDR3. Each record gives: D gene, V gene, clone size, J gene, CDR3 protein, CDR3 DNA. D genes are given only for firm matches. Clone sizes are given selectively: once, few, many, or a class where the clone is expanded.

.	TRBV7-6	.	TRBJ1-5	CASSLGSGYSNQPQHF	TGTGCCAGCAGCTTAGGGTCAGGATATAGCAATCAGCCCCAGCATTTT
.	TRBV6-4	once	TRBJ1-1	CASSEGSGEAFF	TGTGCCAGCAGTGAGGGTAGCGGTGAAGCTTTCTTT
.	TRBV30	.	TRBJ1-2	CAWMRTPYGYTF	TGTGCCTGGATGAGGACACCCTATGGCTACACCTTC
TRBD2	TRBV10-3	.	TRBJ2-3	CATSQLTSGATDTQYF	TGTGCCACCTCCCAGTTAACTAGCGGGGCAACAGATACGCAGTATTTT
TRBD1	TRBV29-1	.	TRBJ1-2	CSVGQGNYGYTF	TGCAGCGTGGGACAGGGAAACTATGGCTACACCTTC
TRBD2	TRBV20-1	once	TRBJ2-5	CSASEGGSGPRETQYF	TGCAGTGCTAGTGAAGGTGGTAGCGGGCCCCGGGAGACCCAGTACTTC
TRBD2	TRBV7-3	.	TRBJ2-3	CASSSQAGGSTDTQYF	TGTGCCAGCAGCTCTCAAGCGGGGGGGAGCACAGATACGCAGTATTTT
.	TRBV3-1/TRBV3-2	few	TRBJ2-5	CASSPPGYRPQETQYF	TGTGCCAGCAGCCCCCCGGGTTATAGGCCTCAAGAGACCCAGTACTTC
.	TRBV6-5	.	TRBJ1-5	CASGLRGGQPQHF	TGTGCCAGCGGCCTCAGGGGCGGTCAGCCCCAGCATTTT
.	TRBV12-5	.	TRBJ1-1	CASGLVQDTEAFF	TGTGCTAGTGGTTTGGTACAGGACACTGAAGCTTTCTTT
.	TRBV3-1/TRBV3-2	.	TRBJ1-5	CASSPGVGRQPQHF	TGTGCCAGCAGCCCCGGGGTCGGGCGGCAGCCCCAGCATTTT
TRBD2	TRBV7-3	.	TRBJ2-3	CASSSSGSIDTQYF	TGTGCCAGCAGCTCTAGCGGGAGTATAGATACGCAGTATTTT
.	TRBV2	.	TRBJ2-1	CASSEDASVRNEQFF	TGTGCCAGCAGTGAAGATGCTAGCGTTCGCAATGAGCAGTTCTTC
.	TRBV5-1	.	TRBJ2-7	CASSLGTVGDYEQYF	TGCGCCAGCAGCTTGGGTACGGTCGGTGATTACGAGCAGTACTTC
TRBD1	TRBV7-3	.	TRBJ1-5	CASSLTRGTGDNQPQHF	TGTGCCAGCAGCTTAACGCGGGGGACAGGGGACAATCAGCCCCAGCATTTT
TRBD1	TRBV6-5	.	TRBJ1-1	CASSYSPTGPLEAFF	TGTGCCAGCAGTTACTCCCCGACAGGGCCCCTGGAAGCTTTCTTT
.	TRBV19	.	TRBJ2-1	CASSTRYEQFF	TGTGCCAGTAGTACCCGTTATGAGCAGTTCTTC